A single sample is the source of the 29 T cell receptor beta chains below, sequenced in a study of cytomegalovirus exposure and HLA in healthy donors. PCR amplification relied on 60 Vbeta primers (plus 13 Jbeta primers). Using immunoSEQ multiplex PCR, the repertoire was profiled, and TCRdb retains in-frame clones only, with some absent. This sample has 100,000 or so clones, with 77% found just once. Sequences were obtained from PBMCs. The receptors originated from a woman in her thirties or forties in good health and CMV-seropositive.

The chain employs TRBV7-9 and TRBJ1-1; perhaps TRBD1 as D (6 bases). CDR1 SEHNR and CDR2 FQNEAQ come from the germline V gene (reference sequence). The V and J ends lost 6 bases and 7 bases respectively, with 15 bases between them. The CDR3 totals 13 residues. Here the CDR3 DNA reads TGTGCCAGCAGACCGGACAGTCCCTTTGAAGCTTTCTTT. Its translation: CASRPDSPFEAFF.

J is TRBJ2-2 and V is TRBV13; 7 bases are shared with TRBD1. Looked up from germline, CDR1 is PRHDT and CDR2 is FYEKMQ (reference sequence). Trimming removed 5 bases from V and 13 bases from J; junction bases left unmatched: 13. This CDR3 spans 14 amino acids. The CDR3 protein is CASSQRDSSLGLFF. DNA for the CDR3: TGTGCCAGCAGCCAAAGGGACAGCTCTCTCGGGCTGTTTTTT.

The chain employs TRBV9 and TRBJ2-7; TRBD1 matches 7 bases. The CDR3 length is 13 residues. Looked up from germline, CDR1 is SGDLS and CDR2 is YYNGEE. J gave up 4 bases and V 3 bases, and 4 bases lay outside the gene matches. The CDR3 DNA reads TGTGCCAGCAGCGCGACAGGGCTGTACGAGCAGTACTTC. It translates to CASSATGLYEQYF.

The CDR3 DNA reads as TGTGCCAGCAGCTCCACGGAAGGACTAGCGGGGGAAAGGAATGAGCAGTTCTTC. Translating it yields CASSSTEGLAGERNEQFF. The chain links TRBV7-9 to TRBJ2-1, with 13 bases that match TRBD2. The length of the CDR3 is 18 residues. V lost 4 bases to trimming and J lost 7 bases; unmatched junction nucleotides: 13. Germline V gene sequence: CDR1 SEHNR, CDR2 FQNEAQ (reference sequence).

The chain joins TRBV5-4 to TRBJ2-3; 8 bases are shared with TRBD2. CDR1 is SGHNT and CDR2 is YYREEE in the germline V gene (reference sequence). This CDR3 spans 17 amino acids. The J segment lost 2 bases and the V segment lost 4 bases, leaving 12 bases of the junction unmatched. CDR3 DNA: TGTGCCAGCAGCGGCCCCTGGGACGGGGGGGTCACAGATACGCAGTATTTT. Translation: CASSGPWDGGVTDTQYF.

The chain joins TRBV29-1 to TRBJ1-2; 10 bases are shared with TRBD1. The CDR3 is 14 amino acids. The V and J ends lost 3 bases and 4 bases, in that order; junction bases with no gene match: 5. Per the germline V gene, CDR1 is SQVTM and CDR2 is ANQGSEA. The CDR3 sequence is CSVDGTGVGYGYTF. The CDR3 coding sequence is TGCAGCGTTGACGGGACAGGGGTAGGCTATGGCTACACCTTC.

V usage is TRBV5-6 and J usage is TRBJ2-7; D might be TRBD1 (6 bases). This CDR3 contains 15 residues. Trimming stripped 4 bases from V and 1 base from J, with 15 bases between. The germline gives CDR1 SGHDT, CDR2 YYEEEE. The DNA for the CDR3 is TGTGCCAGCAGCCCACAAGGTACAGGGTCCTACGAGCAGTACTTC. Translating gives CASSPQGTGSYEQYF.

This clone showed up just a few times. The chain carries TRBV6-5 and TRBJ2-7, with 7 bases fitting TRBD1. The CDR3 totals 14 residues. V dropped 8 bases and J dropped 1; count of bases not matched to a gene: 8. Per the germline V gene, CDR1 is MNHEY and CDR2 is SVGAGI. As DNA, the CDR3 is TGTGCCAGCGGGGAGACAGGGCTATCCTACGAGCAGTACTTC. Amino acid sequence: CASGETGLSYEQYF.

The rearrangement uses TRBV7-9 and TRBJ1-1; D gene unclear. The CDR3 loop spans 13 amino acids. V dropped 5 bases and J dropped 2 bases, with 9 bases sitting between them. CDR1 SEHNR and CDR2 FQNEAQ come from the germline V gene (reference sequence). The CDR3 DNA sequence: TGTGCCAGCAGCACCGCGAGTAACACTGAAGCTTTCTTT. Its translation: CASSTASNTEAFF. Filled out from reference TRBV7-9 and TRBJ1-1, the complete variable domain reads DTGVSQNPRHKITKRGQNVTFRCDPISEHNRLYWYRQTLGQGPEFLTYFQNEAQLEKSRLLSDRFSAERPKGSFSTLEIQRTEQGDSAMYLCASSTASNTEAFFGQGTRLTVV.

This clone occurred a few times. CDR3 nucleotides: TGTGCCAGCAGTTACTTGGCTAGAGGCTCCTACGAGCAGTACTTC. This translates into CASSYLARGSYEQYF. The chain carries TRBV6-5 and TRBJ2-5, with D unresolved. Near its end, the DNA agrees better with TRBJ2-7, so the J call may be wrong. Per germline, CDR1 MNHEY and CDR2 SVGAGI. This CDR3 is 15 amino acids long.

V gene TRBV27 combines with J gene TRBJ1-1; tentatively, D is TRBD1 (5 bases). Trimming shortened V by 2 bases and J by 1 base, and 11 bases separated the two germline ends. Germline-derived CDR1 and CDR2 are MNHEY and SMNVEV (reference sequence). The CDR3 consists of 15 residues. CDR3 in amino acids: CASSLLGGGNTEAFF. The DNA for the CDR3 is TGTGCCAGCAGTTTACTCGGGGGAGGGAACACTGAAGCTTTCTTT.

This chain links TRBV5-4 with TRBJ2-5; the D gene is possibly TRBD1 (6 bases). The CDR3 sequence is 15 residues long. Trimming cost V 3 bases and J 1 base, with 13 bases left between them. Germline V gene sequence: CDR1 SGHNT, CDR2 YYREEE (reference sequence). CDR3 amino acids: CASSSPTGFQETQYF. The CDR3 DNA sequence: TGTGCCAGCAGCTCACCTACAGGGTTCCAAGAGACCCAGTACTTC.

This chain joins TRBV9 and TRBJ2-5; D gene unclear. Trimming pared 0 bases from V and 2 bases from J, leaving 5 bases between. CDR1 is SGDLS and CDR2 is YYNGEE in the germline V gene. The CDR3 totals 13 residues. CDR3 nucleotides: TGTGCCAGCAGCGTAGCTAGACAAGAGACCCAGTACTTC. Translating it yields CASSVARQETQYF. Complete variable domain (other parts from reference TRBV9 and TRBJ2-5): DSGVTQTPKHLITATGQRVTLRCSPRSGDLSVYWYQQSLDQGLQFLIQYYNGEERAKGNILERFSAQQFPDLHSELNLSSLELGDSALYFCASSVARQETQYFGPGTRLLVL.

The rearrangement links TRBV7-8 to TRBJ2-1; 7 bases fit TRBD1. Germline assignment: CDR1 SGHVS and CDR2 FQNEAQ. J was trimmed by 0 bases and V by 4 bases; bases with no gene match: 6. The CDR3 is made up of 16 amino acids. CDR3 DNA sequence: TGTGCCAGCAGCTCTAGACAGGGTAGCTCCTACAATGAGCAGTTCTTC. Its translation is CASSSRQGSSYNEQFF.

The rearrangement joins TRBV29-1 to TRBJ1-1; D possibly corresponds to TRBD1 (5 bases). Germline CDR1 SQVTM, CDR2 ANQGSEA. The V end was cut by 2 bases, the J end by 6 bases, with 13 bases between. This CDR3 contains 13 residues. As DNA, the CDR3 is TGCAGCGTTGAAAAGGGGCAGGGTTCTGAAGCTTTCTTT. Encoded protein: CSVEKGQGSEAFF.

This clone has a single count. The rearrangement uses TRBV27 and TRBJ2-7; possible D gene TRBD1, 5 bases. V lost 2 bases and J 2 bases, leaving 7 bases between the germline ends. This CDR3 comprises 13 residues. Germline CDR1 MNHEY, CDR2 SMNVEV (reference sequence). The CDR3 nucleotides are TGTGCCAGCAGTTTAAGACAGCCCTACGAGCAGTACTTC. Protein: CASSLRQPYEQYF.

V and J are TRBV11-1 and TRBJ1-2; D not resolved. The ends were cut back, 3 bases at V and 3 bases at J, with 8 bases in the middle. Germline values: CDR1 SGHAT, CDR2 FQDESV (reference sequence). This CDR3 spans 13 amino acids. CDR3 sequence (DNA): TGTGCCAGCAGCTTGCGTTCGGACTATGGCTACACCTTC. Its translation: CASSLRSDYGYTF.

The chain carries TRBV5-1 and TRBJ2-5; maybe TRBD1 (7 bases). With 0 bases removed from V and 1 base from J, the gap between germline ends came to 10 bases. The germline V gene has CDR1 SGHRS and CDR2 YFSETQ. The CDR3 has 15 residues. The CDR3 nucleotides are TGCGCCAGCAGCTTGGCAGGGGGACTCCAAGAGACCCAGTACTTC. This translates into CASSLAGGLQETQYF. Full variable domain (outside the CDR3, taken from reference TRBV5-1 and TRBJ2-5): KAGVTQTPRYLIKTRGQQVTLSCSPISGHRSVSWYQQTPGQGLQFLFEYFSETQRNKGNFPGRFSGRQFSNSRSEMNVSTLELGDSALYLCASSLAGGLQETQYFGPGTRLLVL.

The gene calls are TRBV4-2 and TRBJ2-1; 10 bases line up with TRBD2. CDR1 is LGHNA and CDR2 is YNFKEQ in the germline V gene. This CDR3 spans 20 amino acids. The trim removed 0 bases at V and 7 bases at J, leaving 18 bases unmatched. As DNA, the CDR3 is TGTGCCAGCAGCCAAGAATCCCCCCAGGGAGTAGCGGGAGGTTGGAATGAGCAGTTCTTC. Translating it yields CASSQESPQGVAGGWNEQFF.

V gene TRBV7-2 combines with J gene TRBJ2-5, with 8 bases identical to TRBD2. The CDR3 is made up of 13 amino acids. CDR1 is SGHTA and CDR2 is FQGNSA in the germline V gene. The ends lost 3 bases at V and 4 bases at J; junction bases unmatched: 1. The CDR3 here is CASSFAGGETQYF. In nucleotides, the CDR3 is TGTGCCAGCAGCTTTGCGGGAGGAGAGACCCAGTACTTC. The variable domain in full, with the rest retrieved from reference TRBV7-2 and TRBJ2-5, is GAGVSQSPSNKVTEKGKDVELRCDPISGHTALYWYRQSLGQGLEFLIYFQGNSAPDKSGLPSDRFSAERTGGSVSTLTIQRTQQEDSAVYLCASSFAGGETQYFGPGTRLLVL.

The chain employs TRBV19 and TRBJ2-2; possibly TRBD1 for D (7 bases). The germline V gene encodes CDR1 LNHDA and CDR2 SQIVND (reference sequence). The V gene lost 2 bases and the J gene lost 9 bases, with 28 bases spanning the gap. This CDR3 has 19 amino acids. The CDR3 DNA sequence: TGTGCCAGTAGTATAAGGAGGGAACGACAGGGTGGGACTTCGAGGGAGCTGTTTTTT. This translates into CASSIRRERQGGTSRELFF.

The gene calls are TRBV28 and TRBJ1-5; 7 bases fit TRBD1. The CDR3 runs to 14 residues. Trimming took 4 bases from V and 7 from J; bases not matched to a gene: 7. Germline CDR1 reads MDHEN; CDR2 reads SYDVKM. The CDR3 reads CASSSDRAGQPQHF. CDR3 coding DNA: TGTGCCAGCAGTTCCGACAGGGCAGGCCAGCCCCAGCATTTT.

This sequence joins TRBV5-5 and TRBJ1-1; D perhaps matches TRBD1 (5 bases). Germline V lookup: CDR1 SGHKS, CDR2 YYEKEE (reference sequence). The V end was cut by 3 bases, the J end by 1 base, with 13 bases between. The CDR3 consists of 15 residues. CDR3 sequence (DNA): TGTGCCAGCAGCTGGCTGGGGGGGTCGAACACTGAAGCTTTCTTT. Translation: CASSWLGGSNTEAFF.

This clone has more than one count but fewer than ten. Within the sample, other DNA sequences also encode this same CDR3. The gene calls are TRBV18 and TRBJ1-4, with D possibly being TRBD1 (5 bases). Trimming pared 2 bases from V and 4 bases from J, leaving 11 bases between. This CDR3 region has 15 residues. CDR1 and CDR2 (germline): KGHSH, LQKENI. CDR3 nucleotides: TGTGCCAGCTCACCAGGGACTGAGATTAATGAAAAACTGTTTTTT. Encoded protein: CASSPGTEINEKLFF.

The V gene is TRBV10-3, the J gene TRBJ1-4; 7 bases map to TRBD1. The CDR3 runs to 13 residues. J gave up 5 bases and V 10 bases, and 7 bases lay outside the gene matches. Germline CDR1 ENHRY, CDR2 SYGVKD. The DNA of the CDR3 is TGTGCCACCCTGGGACAGCAAAATGAAAAACTGTTTTTT. Protein sequence: CATLGQQNEKLFF.

V gene TRBV6-4 combines with J gene TRBJ1-2; 12 bases match TRBD1. The CDR3 totals 14 residues. The V gene's germline CDR1 is MRHNA and CDR2 SNTAGT. The ends lost 3 bases at V and 8 bases at J; junction bases unmatched: 4. In nucleotides, the CDR3 is TGTGCCAGCAGTGAGGGGACAGGGGGCGAAGGCTACACCTTC. It yields the protein CASSEGTGGEGYTF.

This chain joins TRBV7-2 and TRBJ1-2; 8 bases line up with TRBD1. Germline CDR1 is SGHTA and CDR2 is FQGNSA. CDR3 length equals 14 residues. J gave up 3 bases and V 6 bases, and 6 bases lay outside the gene matches. The chain's CDR3 is CASREQGVDYGYTF. DNA for the CDR3: TGTGCCAGCAGGGAACAGGGGGTGGACTATGGCTACACCTTC.

The table lists this clone with a few counts. One junction end does not reproduce the germline sequence, and a read error may be involved. Additional DNA sequences in this sample encode the identical CDR3. This chain joins TRBV7-9 and TRBJ2-3; maybe TRBD2 (7 bases). This CDR3 region has 16 residues. Germline values: CDR1 SEHNR, CDR2 FQNEAQ (reference sequence). The CDR3 loop is CASSLVRGARTDTQYF. In DNA form, the CDR3 reads TGCGCCAGCAGCTTAGTCCGGGGGGCCCGCACAGATACGCAGTATTTT.

The rearrangement joins TRBV10-3 to TRBJ1-1; D is perhaps TRBD1 (5 bases). Trimming pared 7 bases from V and 3 bases from J, leaving 15 bases between. CDR1 and CDR2 from the germline V gene are ENHRY and SYGVKD. CDR3 length: 14 amino acids. CDR3 in amino acids: CAIIQGRGYTEAFF. CDR3 nucleotides: TGTGCCATCATCCAGGGAAGGGGTTACACTGAAGCTTTCTTT.